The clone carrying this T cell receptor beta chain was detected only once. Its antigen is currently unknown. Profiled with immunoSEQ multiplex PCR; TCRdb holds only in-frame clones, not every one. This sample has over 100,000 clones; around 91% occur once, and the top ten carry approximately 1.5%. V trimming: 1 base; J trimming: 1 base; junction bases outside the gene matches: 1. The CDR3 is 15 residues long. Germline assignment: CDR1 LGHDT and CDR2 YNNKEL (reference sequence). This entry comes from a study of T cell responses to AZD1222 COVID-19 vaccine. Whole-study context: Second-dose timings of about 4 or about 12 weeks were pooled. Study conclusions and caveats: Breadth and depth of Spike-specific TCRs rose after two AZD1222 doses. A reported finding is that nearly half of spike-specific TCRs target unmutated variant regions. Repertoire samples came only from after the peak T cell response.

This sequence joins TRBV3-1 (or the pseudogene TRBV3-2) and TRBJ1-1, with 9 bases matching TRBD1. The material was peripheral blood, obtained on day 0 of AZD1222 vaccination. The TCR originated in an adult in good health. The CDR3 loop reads CASSQGGQGNTEAFF. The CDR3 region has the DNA TGTGCCAGCAGCCAAGGGGGACAGGGGAACACTGAAGCTTTCTTT.